This T cell receptor (beta chain) came from a study of shared clonotypes between healthy human individuals. Negatively enriched CD4+ T cells were divided by CD45RA into naive and memory. Using immunoSEQ multiplex PCR, the repertoire was profiled, and TCRdb retains in-frame clones only, with some absent. The sample lists approximately 2,000,000 clones, 92% seen once, with approximately 0.39% in the top ten. On this clone: The sample holds other DNA sequences that translate to the same CDR3.

Germline V lookup: CDR1 SNHLY, CDR2 FYNNEI. CDR3 length: 13 amino acids. V gave up 9 bases and J gave up 4 bases; unmatched junction bases: 3. The specimen was naive CD4+ T cells from PBMCs. Subset of the sample: CD45RA+ positively selected. The V call is TRBV2, the J call TRBJ2-1; 10 bases line up with TRBD2. The TCR originated in a man younger than 30 in good health. Some clones in this sample may be carry-over from other donors' samples. Here the CDR3 reads CASRTSGYNEQFF. CDR3 DNA: TGTGCCAGTAGGACTAGCGGTTACAATGAGCAGTTCTTC.